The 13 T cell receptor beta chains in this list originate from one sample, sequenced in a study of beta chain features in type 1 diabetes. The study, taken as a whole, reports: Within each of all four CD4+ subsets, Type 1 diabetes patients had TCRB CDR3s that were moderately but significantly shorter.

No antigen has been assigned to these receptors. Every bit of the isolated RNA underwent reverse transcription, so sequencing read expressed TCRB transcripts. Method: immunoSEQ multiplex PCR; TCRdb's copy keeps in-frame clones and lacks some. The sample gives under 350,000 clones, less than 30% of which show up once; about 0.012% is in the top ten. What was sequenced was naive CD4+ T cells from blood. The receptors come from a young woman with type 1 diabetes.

CDR3 nucleotides: TGTGCCAGCAGCGCCCGTCTTGCTAGCGGGCAAGAGACCCAGTACTTC. This codes for CASSARLASGQETQYF. The rearrangement joins TRBV9 to TRBJ2-5; TRBD2 matches at 8 bases. Germline assignment: CDR1 SGDLS and CDR2 YYNGEE. This CDR3 is 16 amino acids long. With 3 bases clipped from V and 2 bases from J, the junction kept 9 bases outside the gene matches.

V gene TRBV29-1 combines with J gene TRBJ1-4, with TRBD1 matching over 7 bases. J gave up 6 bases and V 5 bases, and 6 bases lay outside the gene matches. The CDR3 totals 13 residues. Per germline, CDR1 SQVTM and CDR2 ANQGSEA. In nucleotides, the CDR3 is TGCAGCGTTAGGGGGCAGTACGATGAAAAACTGTTTTTT. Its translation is CSVRGQYDEKLFF.

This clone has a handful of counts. Here the CDR3 DNA reads TGCAGCGCTTCCGTGCGGCTAGCACCGCTCGAGCAGTACTTC. It is translated as CSASVRLAPLEQYF. The V and J genes are TRBV29-1 and TRBJ2-7, with D tentatively TRBD2 (5 bases). V was pared by 7 bases and J by 6 bases, with 22 bases between. Germline V lookup: CDR1 SQVTM, CDR2 ANQGSEA. This CDR3 has 14 residues.

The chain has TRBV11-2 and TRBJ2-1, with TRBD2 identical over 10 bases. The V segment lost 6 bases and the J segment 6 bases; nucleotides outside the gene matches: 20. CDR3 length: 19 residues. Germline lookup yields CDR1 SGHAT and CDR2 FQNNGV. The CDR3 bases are TGTGCCAGCAGGGGGATTAAGGAGGGTAGCGGGAGGTGGGGCAATGAGCAGTTCTTC. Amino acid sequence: CASRGIKEGSGRWGNEQFF. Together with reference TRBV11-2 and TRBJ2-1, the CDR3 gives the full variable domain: EAGVAQSPRYKIIEKRQSVAFWCNPISGHATLYWYQQILGQGPKLLIQFQNNGVVDDSQLPKDRFSAERLKGVDSTLKIQPAKLEDSAVYLCASRGIKEGSGRWGNEQFFGPGTRLTVL.

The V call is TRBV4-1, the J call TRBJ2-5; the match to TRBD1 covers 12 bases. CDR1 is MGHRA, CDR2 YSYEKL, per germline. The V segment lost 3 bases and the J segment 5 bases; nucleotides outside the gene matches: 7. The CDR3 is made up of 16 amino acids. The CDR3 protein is CASSHPGQGAGETQYF. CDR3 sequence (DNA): TGCGCCAGCAGCCACCCGGGACAGGGGGCGGGGGAGACCCAGTACTTC.

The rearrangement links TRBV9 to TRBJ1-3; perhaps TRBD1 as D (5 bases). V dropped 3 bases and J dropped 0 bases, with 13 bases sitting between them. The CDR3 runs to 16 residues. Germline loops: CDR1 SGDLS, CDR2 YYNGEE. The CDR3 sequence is CASSARDSLSGNTIYF. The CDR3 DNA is TGTGCCAGCAGCGCCAGGGATTCACTCTCTGGAAACACCATATATTTT.

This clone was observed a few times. The CDR3 region has the DNA TGTGCCAGCAGCCTAATCGCCGGGTCTGGGGCCAACGTCCTGACTTTC. Translated: CASSLIAGSGANVLTF. The rearrangement links TRBV9 to TRBJ2-6; D remains ambiguous. This CDR3 has 16 amino acids. Germline V CDR1 and CDR2: SGDLS, YYNGEE. Trimming removed 4 bases from V and 1 base from J, with 12 bases in between.

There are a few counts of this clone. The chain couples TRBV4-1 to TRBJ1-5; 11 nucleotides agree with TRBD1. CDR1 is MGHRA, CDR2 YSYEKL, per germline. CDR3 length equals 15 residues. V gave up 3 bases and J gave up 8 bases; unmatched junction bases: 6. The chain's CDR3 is CASSQGGQGVKPQHF. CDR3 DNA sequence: TGCGCCAGCAGCCAGGGGGGACAGGGGGTAAAGCCCCAGCATTTT.

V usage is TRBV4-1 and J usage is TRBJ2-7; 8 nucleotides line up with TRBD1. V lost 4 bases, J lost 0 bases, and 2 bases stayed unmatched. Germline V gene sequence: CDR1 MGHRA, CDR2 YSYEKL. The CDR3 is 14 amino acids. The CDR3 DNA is TGCGCCAGCAGCCCGACAGGGGTCTCCTACGAGCAGTACTTC. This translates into CASSPTGVSYEQYF.

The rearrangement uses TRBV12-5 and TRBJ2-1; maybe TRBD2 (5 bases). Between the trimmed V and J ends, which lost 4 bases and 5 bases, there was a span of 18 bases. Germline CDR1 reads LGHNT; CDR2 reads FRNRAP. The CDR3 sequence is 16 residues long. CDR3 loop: CASGSILTGDNNEQFF. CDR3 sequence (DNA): TGTGCTAGTGGTTCCATCTTGACCGGGGATAACAATGAGCAGTTCTTC.

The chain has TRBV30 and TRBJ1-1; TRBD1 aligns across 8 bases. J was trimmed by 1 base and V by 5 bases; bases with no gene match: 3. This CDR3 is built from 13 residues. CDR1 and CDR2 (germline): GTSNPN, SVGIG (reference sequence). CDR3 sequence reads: CAWETGANTEAFF. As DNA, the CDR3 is TGTGCCTGGGAGACAGGGGCGAACACTGAAGCTTTCTTT.

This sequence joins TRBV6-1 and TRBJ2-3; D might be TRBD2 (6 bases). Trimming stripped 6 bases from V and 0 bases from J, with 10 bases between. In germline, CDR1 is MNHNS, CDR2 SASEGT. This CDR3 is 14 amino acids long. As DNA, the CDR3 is TGTGCCAGCAGCGAGCGGGCTAGCACAGATACGCAGTATTTT. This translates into CASSERASTDTQYF.

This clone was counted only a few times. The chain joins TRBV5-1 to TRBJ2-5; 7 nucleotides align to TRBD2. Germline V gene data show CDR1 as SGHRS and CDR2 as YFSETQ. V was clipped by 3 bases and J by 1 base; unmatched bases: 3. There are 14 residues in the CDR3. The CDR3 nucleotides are TGCGCCAGCAGCTCCGGGAGGACCCAAGAGACCCAGTACTTC. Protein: CASSSGRTQETQYF.